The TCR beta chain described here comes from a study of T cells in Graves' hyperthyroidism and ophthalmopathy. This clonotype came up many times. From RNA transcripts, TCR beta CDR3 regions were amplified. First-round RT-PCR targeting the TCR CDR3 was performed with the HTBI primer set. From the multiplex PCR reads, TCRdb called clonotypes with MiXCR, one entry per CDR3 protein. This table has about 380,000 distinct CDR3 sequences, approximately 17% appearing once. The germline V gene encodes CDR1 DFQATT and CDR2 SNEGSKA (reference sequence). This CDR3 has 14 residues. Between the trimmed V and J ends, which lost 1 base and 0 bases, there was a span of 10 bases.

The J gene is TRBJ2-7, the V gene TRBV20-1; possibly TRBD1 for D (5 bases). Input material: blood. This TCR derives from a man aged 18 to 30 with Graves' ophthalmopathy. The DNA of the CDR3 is TGCAGTGCTAGAGGACAGACAAGCTCCTACGAGCAGTACTTC. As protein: CSARGQTSSYEQYF.